This entry is about one TCR beta chain. The sample comes from a study of blood T cell repertoires in COVID-19. Trimming left V 5 bases short and J 2 bases short, with 6 bases between. Germline lookup yields CDR1 SGHVS and CDR2 FQNEAQ. This CDR3 comprises 12 residues. Profiled with immunoSEQ multiplex PCR; TCRdb holds only in-frame clones, not every one. Of over 95,000 clones in the sample, 79% were seen once. The V and J genes are TRBV7-8 and TRBJ1-1; the D is unclear. The sequence came from a woman aged 80 or over with active or convalescent COVID-19. Sequenced input: peripheral blood. The CDR3 DNA follows: TGTGCCAGCAGCCCTAAAAACACTGAAGCTTTCTTT. It codes for CASSPKNTEAFF.